The 27 T cell receptor beta chains given below trace back to one sample, sequenced in a study of blood T cell repertoires in COVID-19. Using immunoSEQ multiplex PCR, the repertoire was profiled, and TCRdb retains in-frame clones only, with some absent. The table lists over 200,000 clones, over 75% of them singletons, with approximately 6.1% in the top ten. Sequencing input: peripheral blood. The origin of the receptors is an elderly man with acute or convalescent COVID-19.

The chain has TRBV6-5 and TRBJ1-5; D unclear. The CDR3 is made up of 13 amino acids. The germline V gene encodes CDR1 MNHEY and CDR2 SVGAGI. Trimming removed 6 bases from V and 4 bases from J, with 10 bases in between. CDR3 protein: CASRTGGNQPQHF. The DNA for the CDR3 is TGTGCCAGCAGAACTGGAGGGAATCAGCCCCAGCATTTT.

This clone was seen only once. The chain joins TRBV9 to TRBJ1-6, with 7 bases fitting TRBD1. Losses at the gene ends were 0 bases for V and 10 bases for J; bases not matched to a gene: 7. The CDR3 length is 15 residues. Germline assignment: CDR1 SGDLS and CDR2 YYNGEE. Here the CDR3 DNA reads TGTGCCAGCAGCGTAGGGGAAGGGGGCAGATCACCCCTCCACTTT. This sequence encodes CASSVGEGGRSPLHF.

The chain carries TRBV4-2 and TRBJ2-7; TRBD2 matches at 15 bases. V lost 2 bases and J lost 6; bases outside the gene matches: 8. Germline-derived CDR1 and CDR2 are LGHNA and YNFKEQ. This CDR3 has 17 amino acids. In nucleotides, the CDR3 is TGTGCCAGCAGCCAAACGGGACTAGCGGGAGGTCTTGGCGAGCAGTACGTC. Amino acids: CASSQTGLAGGLGEQYV.

The J gene is TRBJ1-1, the V gene TRBV30, with D unclear. V gave up 1 base and J gave up 7 bases, with 7 bases separating them. The length of the CDR3 is 11 residues. Germline CDR1 reads GTSNPN; CDR2 reads SVGIG (reference sequence). CDR3 nucleotides: TGTGCCTGGAGTGGTCCCGTTGAAGCTTTCTTT. The encoded protein is CAWSGPVEAFF.

The J gene is TRBJ1-1, the V gene TRBV18; 8 nucleotides align to TRBD1. V trimming: 6 bases; J trimming: 5 bases; junction bases outside the gene matches: 8. This CDR3 is built from 14 residues. The germline V gene encodes CDR1 KGHSH and CDR2 LQKENI. The CDR3 DNA follows: TGTGCCAGCTCGTTGGACAGGGTGGGAACTGAAGCTTTCTTT. Encoded protein: CASSLDRVGTEAFF.

The V and J genes are TRBV19 and TRBJ2-2; 8 nucleotides agree with TRBD2. The germline CDR1 and CDR2 sequences are LNHDA and SQIVND (reference sequence). The CDR3 loop spans 16 amino acids. The trim removed 0 bases at V and 2 bases at J, leaving 2 bases unmatched. CDR3 protein: CASSIDRGGNTGELFF. CDR3 coding DNA: TGTGCCAGTAGTATAGATCGGGGGGGTAACACCGGGGAGCTGTTTTTT.

The gene calls are TRBV7-2 and TRBJ2-7, with 11 nucleotides matching TRBD2. This CDR3 spans 15 amino acids. V trimming: 2 bases; J trimming: 2 bases; junction bases outside the gene matches: 2. Germline values: CDR1 SGHTA, CDR2 FQGNSA. The CDR3 nucleotides read TGTGCCAGCAGCTTATCGACTAGCGGGACCTACGAGCAGTACTTC. Encoded protein: CASSLSTSGTYEQYF.

This chain uses TRBV7-3 with TRBJ2-2; D is ambiguous. CDR3 length: 14 residues. The germline V gene encodes CDR1 SGHTA and CDR2 FQGTGA. V was clipped by 8 bases and J by 0 bases, with 10 bases between them. CDR3 loop: CASGLIANTGELFF. The CDR3 DNA reads TGTGCCAGCGGTCTAATCGCGAACACCGGGGAGCTGTTTTTT.

The chain is built from TRBV28 and TRBJ2-7; D is uncertain. The V end was cut by 1 base, the J end by 2 bases, with 9 bases between. The CDR3 contains 14 residues. Germline CDR1 is MDHEN and CDR2 is SYDVKM. The CDR3, as DNA: TGTGCCAGCAGTTTATCCAGGTGGGCCTACGAGCAGTACTTC. Protein: CASSLSRWAYEQYF.

The chain employs TRBV7-9 and TRBJ1-1; TRBD1 might be the D (5 bases). The CDR3 has 12 amino acids. Looked up from germline, CDR1 is SEHNR and CDR2 is FQNEAQ (reference sequence). V dropped 10 bases and J dropped 4 bases, with 13 bases sitting between them. This chain's CDR3 is CAITWGVTEAFF. The CDR3, as DNA: TGTGCCATCACCTGGGGGGTCACTGAAGCTTTCTTT.

The rearrangement links TRBV2 to TRBJ1-5; unclear D gene. This CDR3 contains 12 residues. V was clipped by 0 bases and J by 7 bases, with 4 bases between them. Germline CDR1 reads SNHLY; CDR2 reads FYNNEI. Written as DNA, the CDR3 is TGTGCCAGCAGTGAAGCGCGGCAGCCCCAGCATTTT. This gives the protein CASSEARQPQHF.

The rearrangement joins TRBV6-5 to TRBJ1-2, with a weak D call TRBD1 (6 bases). Per the germline V gene, CDR1 is MNHEY and CDR2 is SVGAGI. The CDR3 has 14 amino acids. V dropped 5 bases and J dropped 2 bases, with 12 bases sitting between them. CDR3 region: CASSPTGSNYGYTF. The DNA for the CDR3 is TGTGCCAGCAGTCCGACAGGATCCAACTATGGCTACACCTTC.

This chain links TRBV28 with TRBJ1-2; D perhaps matches TRBD1 (6 bases). This CDR3 is built from 14 residues. Germline V gene lookup returns CDR1 MDHEN and CDR2 SYDVKM. V lost 4 bases and J 7 bases, leaving 16 bases between the germline ends. The CDR3 here is CASSSLGGSGGYTF. The CDR3, as DNA: TGTGCCAGCAGTTCACTAGGGGGATCCGGTGGCTACACCTTC.

V and J are TRBV28 and TRBJ1-2, with D unresolved. Germline V CDR1 and CDR2: MDHEN, SYDVKM. This CDR3 has 13 amino acids. With 4 bases removed from V and 4 bases from J, the gap between germline ends came to 10 bases. In DNA form, the CDR3 reads TGTGCCAGCAGTTCTAGGATTCGCTATGGCTACACCTTC. It specifies CASSSRIRYGYTF.

The V and J genes are TRBV3-1 (or the pseudogene TRBV3-2) and TRBJ1-6, with D unclear. Germline assignment: CDR1 LGHDT and CDR2 YNNKEL (reference sequence). V lost 1 base, J lost 10 bases, and 14 bases lay in between. There are 15 residues in the CDR3. The CDR3 here is CASSQAPATNSPLHF. The DNA for the CDR3 is TGTGCCAGCAGCCAAGCCCCAGCGACGAACTCACCCCTCCACTTT.

This chain links TRBV10-3 with TRBJ2-1; tentative D call: TRBD2 (5 bases). The ends were cut back, 4 bases at V and 1 base at J, with 14 bases in the middle. CDR1 ENHRY and CDR2 SYGVKD come from the germline V gene. The CDR3 covers 16 residues. CDR3 nucleotide sequence: TGTGCCATCAGTGGGACCTTCTCGGGGTCCTACAATGAGCAGTTCTTC. Translation: CAISGTFSGSYNEQFF.

V gene TRBV11-3 combines with J gene TRBJ1-1, with TRBD1 matching 9 bases. The CDR3 runs to 14 residues. The V gene's germline CDR1 is SGHNT and CDR2 YENEEA. V was clipped by 6 bases and J by 6 bases; unmatched bases: 8. The CDR3, as DNA: TGTGCCAGCAGACCCGGACAGGGGAGCGCTGAAGCTTTCTTT. It is translated as CASRPGQGSAEAFF. Full variable domain (rest looked up from reference TRBV11-3 and TRBJ1-1): EAGVVQSPRYKIIEKKQPVAFWCNPISGHNTLYWYLQNLGQGPELLIRYENEEAVDDSQLPKDRFSAERLKGVDSTLKIQPAELGDSAVYLCASRPGQGSAEAFFGQGTRLTVV.

This clone was recorded once. J is TRBJ2-5 and V is TRBV4-1, with D possibly TRBD1 on 6 matching bases. With 0 bases removed from V and 7 bases from J, the gap between germline ends came to 21 bases. The CDR3 runs to 17 residues. The germline V gene has CDR1 MGHRA and CDR2 YSYEKL. The CDR3 region is CASSQESAGSLGGTQYF. CDR3 nucleotide sequence: TGCGCCAGCAGCCAAGAATCCGCAGGGTCCTTAGGGGGGACCCAGTACTTC.

This chain links TRBV10-3 with TRBJ1-5, with D uncertain. Trimming shortened V by 5 bases and J by 3 bases, and 8 bases separated the two germline ends. Germline V gene data show CDR1 as ENHRY and CDR2 as SYGVKD. The CDR3 has 13 amino acids. The CDR3 here is CAISQSLNQPQHF. In DNA form, the CDR3 reads TGTGCCATCAGTCAAAGCCTCAATCAGCCCCAGCATTTT.

This rearrangement joins TRBV7-9 to TRBJ2-2; 7 nucleotides align to TRBD2. Germline V CDR1 and CDR2: SEHNR, FQNEAQ (reference sequence). The CDR3 contains 16 residues. Trimming at V came to 0 bases and at J to 9 bases, leaving 10 bases not matched to a gene. This CDR3 is CASSLAIGLGLRELFF. In DNA form, the CDR3 reads TGTGCCAGCAGCTTAGCTATCGGACTAGGTCTCCGGGAGCTGTTTTTT.

CDR3 DNA: TGTGCCAGCAGCTCAGGGGGACTAGCGAGGGGCGAGCAGTACTTC. It translates to CASSSGGLARGEQYF. The chain joins TRBV7-8 to TRBJ2-7, with 10 positions matching TRBD2. The V and J ends lost 4 bases and 6 bases, in that order; junction bases with no gene match: 9. The CDR3 is 15 amino acids. Germline CDR1 is SGHVS and CDR2 is FQNEAQ.

This clone turned up a few times. Written as DNA, the CDR3 is TGTGCCAGCAGTCTTCAGGGGTCAGGTGAAAAACTGTTTTTT. It is translated as CASSLQGSGEKLFF. The chain has TRBV2 and TRBJ1-4; maybe TRBD1 (6 bases). Germline V gives CDR1 SNHLY, CDR2 FYNNEI. The CDR3 spans 14 residues. Trimming removed 5 bases at V and 7 bases at J, with 14 bases between.

The genes are TRBV2 and TRBJ2-5, with a tentative D call TRBD1 (5 bases). In germline, CDR1 is SNHLY, CDR2 FYNNEI. CDR3 size: 13 residues. V lost 2 bases and J lost 9, with 13 bases in between. CDR3 amino acids: CASSEWAGPPQYF. The CDR3 DNA sequence: TGTGCCAGCAGTGAATGGGCAGGGCCCCCCCAGTACTTC.

J is TRBJ1-2 and V is TRBV19; TRBD1 matches at 8 bases. In germline, CDR1 is LNHDA, CDR2 SQIVND (reference sequence). The CDR3 runs 14 residues. J gave up 8 bases and V 7 bases, and 12 bases lay outside the gene matches. CDR3 residues: CASNAGGRVGGYTF. The CDR3 nucleotides read TGTGCCAGTAACGCAGGGGGCCGGGTCGGAGGCTACACCTTC.

The chain employs TRBV18 and TRBJ1-4; 12 bases map to TRBD1. Unmatched junction bases numbered 2, after V lost 3 bases and J lost 0 bases. Germline values: CDR1 KGHSH, CDR2 LQKENI. This CDR3 is built from 17 residues. The CDR3 sequence: CASSPGTGGATNEKLFF. DNA of the CDR3: TGTGCCAGCTCACCCGGGACAGGGGGCGCAACTAATGAAAAACTGTTTTTT.

This chain links TRBV24-1 with TRBJ2-2; 8 positions match TRBD1. With V trimmed by 3 bases and J by 1 base, 6 bases remained unmatched. The CDR3 consists of 17 residues. Germline CDR1 and CDR2: KGHDR and SFDVKD. In DNA form, the CDR3 reads TGTGCCACCAGTGATCCTGCCGGGACAGGGAACACCGGGGAGCTGTTTTTT. Protein product: CATSDPAGTGNTGELFF.

This clone was observed a handful of times. The V gene is TRBV18, the J gene TRBJ1-2, with TRBD1 matching 8 bases. Germline trimming cut 3 bases from V and 8 bases from J; bases unmatched to any gene: 11. Germline values: CDR1 KGHSH, CDR2 LQKENI. The CDR3 consists of 15 residues. CDR3 sequence (DNA): TGTGCCAGCTCACCGCCGACAGGGGTTGTATGGGGCTACACCTTC. This codes for CASSPPTGVVWGYTF.